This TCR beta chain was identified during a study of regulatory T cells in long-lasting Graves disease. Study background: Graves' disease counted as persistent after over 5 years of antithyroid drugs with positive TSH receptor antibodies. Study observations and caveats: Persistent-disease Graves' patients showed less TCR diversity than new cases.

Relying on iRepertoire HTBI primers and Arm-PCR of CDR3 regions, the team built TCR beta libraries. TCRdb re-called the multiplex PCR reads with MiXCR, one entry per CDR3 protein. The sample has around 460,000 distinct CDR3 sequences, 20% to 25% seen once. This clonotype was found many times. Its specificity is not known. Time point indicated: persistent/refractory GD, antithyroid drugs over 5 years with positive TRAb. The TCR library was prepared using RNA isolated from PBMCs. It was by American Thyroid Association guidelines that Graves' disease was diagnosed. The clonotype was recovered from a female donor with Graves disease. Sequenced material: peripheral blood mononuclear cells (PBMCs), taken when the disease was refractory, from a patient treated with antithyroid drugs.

The DNA for the CDR3 is TGTGCCAGCAGCTTAGTTGCCCCGGTGGGAGAGACCCAGTACTTC. Its translation is CASSLVAPVGETQYF. V is TRBV7-9 and J is TRBJ2-5, with unresolved D. Trimming stripped 1 base from V and 4 bases from J, with 13 bases between. Germline V gene lookup returns CDR1 SEHNR and CDR2 FQNEAQ (reference sequence). This CDR3 comprises 15 residues. The full variable domain, in which reference TRBV7-9 and TRBJ2-5 provide the parts outside the CDR3, is DTGVSQNPRHKITKRGQNVTFRCDPISEHNRLYWYRQTLGQGPEFLTYFQNEAQLEKSRLLSDRFSAERPKGSFSTLEIQRTEQGDSAMYLCASSLVAPVGETQYFGPGTRLLVL.